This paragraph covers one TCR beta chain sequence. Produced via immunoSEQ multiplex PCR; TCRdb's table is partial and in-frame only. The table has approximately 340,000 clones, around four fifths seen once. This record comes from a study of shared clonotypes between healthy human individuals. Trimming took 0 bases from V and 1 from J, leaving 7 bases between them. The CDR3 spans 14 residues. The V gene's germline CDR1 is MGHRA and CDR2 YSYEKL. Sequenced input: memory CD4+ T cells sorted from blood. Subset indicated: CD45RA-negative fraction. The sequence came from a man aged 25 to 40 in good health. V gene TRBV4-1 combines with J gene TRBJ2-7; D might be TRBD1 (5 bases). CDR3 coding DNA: TGCGCCAGCAGCCAAGAAGGACAATCCTACGAGCAGTACTTC. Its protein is CASSQEGQSYEQYF.